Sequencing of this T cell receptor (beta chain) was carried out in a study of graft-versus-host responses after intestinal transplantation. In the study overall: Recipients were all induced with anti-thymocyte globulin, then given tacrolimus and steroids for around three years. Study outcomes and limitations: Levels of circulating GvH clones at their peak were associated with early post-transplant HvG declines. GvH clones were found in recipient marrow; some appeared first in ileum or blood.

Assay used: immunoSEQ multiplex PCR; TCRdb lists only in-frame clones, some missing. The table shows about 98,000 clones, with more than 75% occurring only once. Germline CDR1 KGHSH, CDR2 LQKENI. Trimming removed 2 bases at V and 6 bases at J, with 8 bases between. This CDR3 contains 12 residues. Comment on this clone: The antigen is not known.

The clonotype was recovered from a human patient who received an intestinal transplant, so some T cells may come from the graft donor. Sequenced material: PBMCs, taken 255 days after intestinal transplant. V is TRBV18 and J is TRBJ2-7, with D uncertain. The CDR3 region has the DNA TGTGCCAGCTCACCAACTCCCGTCGAGCAGTACTTC. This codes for CASSPTPVEQYF. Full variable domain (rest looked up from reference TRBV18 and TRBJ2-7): NAGVMQNPRHLVRRRGQEARLRCSPMKGHSHVYWYRQLPEEGLKFMVYLQKENIIDESGMPKERFSAEFPKEGPSILRIQQVVRGDSAAYFCASSPTPVEQYFGPGTRLTVT.